The 28 T cell receptor beta chains listed next were all sequenced from one sample in a study of blood T cells in healthy people across ages. The use of a sample-barcoded 5' primer and a J-beta primer mix characterized a second PCR of roughly 6 to 11 cycles. TCRdb recomputed calls from the 5' RACE reads with MiXCR, one row per CDR3 protein. The sample includes about 640,000 distinct CDR3 sequences, about 30% seen only once; the top ten take approximately 14%. The sample was blood. The source of these receptors is an elderly woman in good health.

This clonotype has a count of ten or more. This chain connects TRBV3-1 to TRBJ2-1, with D possibly being TRBD1 (5 bases). The CDR3 is 16 residues long. V gave up 1 base and J gave up 2 bases, with 12 bases separating them. CDR1 LGHDT and CDR2 YNNKEL come from the germline V gene (reference sequence). CDR3: CASSQVFTGPYNEQFF. The DNA for the CDR3 is TGTGCCAGCAGCCAAGTATTTACAGGCCCCTACAATGAGCAGTTCTTC.

This clonotype was detected ten times or more. The J gene is TRBJ1-5, the V gene TRBV12-3 or TRBV12-4, with D maybe TRBD1 (5 bases). Deletions cut 2 bases from V and 5 bases from J, with 10 bases between. CDR3 size: 14 residues. CDR3 nucleotides: TGTGCCAGCAGTTTAAACTCGGGGGATCAGCCCCAGCATTTT. It codes for CASSLNSGDQPQHF.

The CDR3 region is CASSPPRATEAFF. The CDR3 DNA reads as TGTGCCAGCAGCCCGCCCAGGGCGACTGAAGCTTTCTTT. The V call is TRBV5-5, the J call TRBJ1-1; weak D call: TRBD1 (5 bases). Looked up from germline, CDR1 is SGHKS and CDR2 is YYEKEE (reference sequence). The CDR3 sequence is 13 residues long. V dropped 4 bases and J dropped 5 bases, with 12 bases sitting between them.

This clonotype turned up a few times. The genes are TRBV2 and TRBJ1-6; D ambiguous. This CDR3 is 14 amino acids long. CDR1 SNHLY and CDR2 FYNNEI come from the germline V gene. The V gene lost 4 bases and the J gene lost 9 bases, with 13 bases spanning the gap. In DNA form, the CDR3 reads TGTGCCAGCAGTGTGAATAGCCTAAGTTCACCCCTCCACTTT. It codes for CASSVNSLSSPLHF.

This clonotype was picked up many times. The chain is built from TRBV5-1 and TRBJ2-4, with TRBD2 matching 12 bases. Germline loops: CDR1 SGHRS, CDR2 YFSETQ. The trim removed 5 bases at V and 5 bases at J, leaving 2 bases unmatched. The CDR3 is made up of 14 amino acids. This CDR3 is CASRRLAGENIQYF. CDR3 DNA: TGCGCCAGCAGGCGACTAGCGGGGGAAAACATTCAGTACTTC.

Ten or more counts support this clonotype. CDR3 residues: CSAREGEKLFF. The CDR3 DNA sequence: TGCAGTGCTAGAGAGGGGGAAAAACTGTTTTTT. The rearrangement uses TRBV20-1 and TRBJ1-4, with D unresolved. The V gene's germline CDR1 is DFQATT and CDR2 SNEGSKA (reference sequence). The V gene lost 0 bases and the J gene lost 8 bases, with 4 bases spanning the gap. This CDR3 has 11 residues.

This clonotype was detected many times. V gene TRBV30 combines with J gene TRBJ2-5; tentatively, D is TRBD2 (5 bases). CDR1 is GTSNPN, CDR2 SVGIG, per germline (reference sequence). The CDR3 consists of 12 residues. V was shortened by 1 base and J by 2 bases, with 5 bases between the two germline ends. The CDR3 loop reads CAWSERQETQYF. The CDR3 nucleotides read TGTGCCTGGAGTGAGCGGCAAGAGACCCAGTACTTC.

The sample holds a few counts of this clonotype. A junction end diverges from the germline sequence, so it may reflect a read error. The chain uses TRBV5-1 and TRBJ2-1; 11 nucleotides agree with TRBD2. In germline, CDR1 is SGHRS, CDR2 YFSETQ. CDR3 size: 15 residues. CDR3 sequence reads: CASSLLAGGNNEQVF. CDR3 nucleotides: TGCGCCAGCAGCTTGCTAGCGGGGGGCAACAATGAGCAGGTCTTC.

The V gene is TRBV2, the J gene TRBJ2-1; 8 bases fit TRBD2. The length of the CDR3 is 17 residues. With 4 bases clipped from V and 2 bases from J, the junction kept 10 bases outside the gene matches. CDR1 is SNHLY and CDR2 is FYNNEI in the germline V gene. CDR3 in amino acids: CASSVARPGLAYNEQFF. The CDR3 coding sequence is TGTGCCAGCAGTGTAGCGAGGCCGGGACTAGCCTACAATGAGCAGTTCTTC.

This clonotype was seen only once. The rearrangement joins TRBV30 to TRBJ1-4, with D possibly TRBD1 on 6 matching bases. Germline V gene data show CDR1 as GTSNPN and CDR2 as SVGIG (reference sequence). This CDR3 spans 15 amino acids. The V end lost 2 bases, the J end lost 8 bases, and 18 bases lay between the germline ends. In nucleotides, the CDR3 is TGTGCCTGGAGTCAAGGACAGTCACCCAGAGAAAAACTGTTTTTT. Protein product: CAWSQGQSPREKLFF.

This clonotype was counted many times. V usage is TRBV12-3 or TRBV12-4 and J usage is TRBJ2-5; a weak D match, TRBD1 (6 bases). The V end lost 2 bases, the J end lost 2 bases, and 12 bases lay between the germline ends. This CDR3 has 15 residues. The DNA of the CDR3 is TGTGCCAGCAGTTTATCTACAGGGATTCAAGAGACCCAGTACTTC. Residues: CASSLSTGIQETQYF.

This clonotype was found many times. The J gene is TRBJ1-2, the V gene TRBV12-3 or TRBV12-4; D might be TRBD1 (5 bases). V was shortened by 2 bases and J by 6 bases, with 13 bases between the two germline ends. There are 14 residues in the CDR3. This chain's CDR3 is CASSLFGGSDGYTF. The CDR3 nucleotides are TGTGCCAGCAGTTTATTTGGGGGTTCCGATGGCTACACCTTC.

For this clonotype: This may be a read error, as it is one base from a much larger clone. The chain is built from TRBV7-2 and TRBJ2-1; the D is unclear. The CDR3 sequence is 13 residues long. In germline, CDR1 is SGHTA, CDR2 FQGNSA. CDR3 loop: CAGSLESYNEQFF. CDR3 nucleotide sequence: TGTGCCGGCAGCTTAGAATCCTACAATGAGCAGTTCTTC.

V gene TRBV20-1 combines with J gene TRBJ2-7; D perhaps matches TRBD1 (6 bases). Trimming shortened V by 0 bases and J by 0 bases, and 12 bases separated the two germline ends. CDR3 length: 15 residues. In germline, CDR1 is DFQATT, CDR2 SNEGSKA (reference sequence). The CDR3 nucleotides are TGCAGTGCTAGAGAGGGGACACTTAGCTCCTACGAGCAGTACTTC. Translation gives CSAREGTLSSYEQYF.

V and J are TRBV12-3 or TRBV12-4 and TRBJ2-1, with TRBD2 matching 14 bases. V lost 5 bases and J lost 0; bases outside the gene matches: 9. The CDR3 is 19 amino acids. CDR3 loop: CASSGGTSGSLSSYNEQFF. The CDR3 region has the DNA TGTGCCAGCAGTGGCGGGACTAGCGGGAGCCTAAGCTCCTACAATGAGCAGTTCTTC.

Remarks on this clonotype: A read error may explain this, as a much larger clone is one base away. The chain is built from TRBV7-9 and TRBJ2-7, with D maybe TRBD1 (6 bases). Germline CDR1 reads SEHNR; CDR2 reads FQNEAQ (reference sequence). The CDR3 spans 14 residues. V lost 5 bases and J 6 bases, leaving 17 bases between the germline ends. CDR3 sequence: CASSGETGLSEQYF. Written as DNA, the CDR3 is TGTGCCAGCAGCGGAGAGACAGGATTGTCCGAGCAGTACTTC.

This clonotype appeared a few times. This chain uses TRBV3-1 with TRBJ1-1; 7 nucleotides agree with TRBD1. Germline V lookup: CDR1 LGHDT, CDR2 YNNKEL (reference sequence). The V segment lost 4 bases and the J segment 3 bases; nucleotides outside the gene matches: 5. This CDR3 contains 14 residues. The CDR3 coding sequence is TGTGCCAGCAGCCCGGTACAGGGGCACACTGAAGCTTTCTTT. Protein: CASSPVQGHTEAFF. The full variable domain, with the rest looked up from reference TRBV3-1 and TRBJ1-1, is DTAVSQTPKYLVTQMGNDKSIKCEQNLGHDTMYWYKQDSKKFLKIMFSYNNKELIINETVPNRFSPKSPDKAHLNLHINSLELGDSAVYFCASSPVQGHTEAFFGQGTRLTVV.

This clonotype was recorded at least ten times. The chain employs TRBV10-3 and TRBJ1-2, with 7 bases lining up with TRBD1. CDR3 length equals 14 residues. After removal of 6 bases from V and 3 bases from J, the junction contained 7 bases not matched to a gene. In germline, CDR1 is ENHRY, CDR2 SYGVKD. The CDR3 region has the DNA TGTGCCATCAGGGACACGACAGGGTACTATGGCTACACCTTC. Protein product: CAIRDTTGYYGYTF.

This clonotype was recorded many times. The genes are TRBV20-1 and TRBJ2-5; TRBD1 is a possible D gene (6 bases). CDR3 length equals 15 residues. CDR1 and CDR2 (germline): DFQATT, SNEGSKA (reference sequence). V was trimmed by 5 bases and J by 4 bases, leaving 20 bases between them. CDR3 loop: CSAPLGAGRRETQYF. In nucleotides, the CDR3 is TGCAGTGCTCCCCTGGGGGCAGGGCGTCGAGAGACCCAGTACTTC.

J is TRBJ2-5 and V is TRBV27; 9 bases line up with TRBD1. Germline V gives CDR1 MNHEY, CDR2 SMNVEV (reference sequence). The J segment lost 5 bases and the V segment lost 3 bases, leaving 7 bases of the junction unmatched. CDR3 length: 15 residues. CDR3 region: CASSFRDRVSETQYF. As DNA, the CDR3 is TGTGCCAGCAGTTTCCGGGACAGGGTATCGGAGACCCAGTACTTC.

This clonotype was seen a handful of times. The J gene is TRBJ2-1, the V gene TRBV27; TRBD2 matches at 9 bases. The DNA end favors TRBJ2-7, so the J call may be wrong. The CDR3 consists of 17 residues. The germline V gene has CDR1 MNHEY and CDR2 SMNVEV (reference sequence). The CDR3 region is CASSLGKSGGSYNEQYF. The DNA of the CDR3 is TGTGCCAGCAGTTTAGGGAAGAGCGGGGGGTCCTACAATGAGCAGTACTTC.

This clonotype appeared many times. V and J are TRBV20-1 and TRBJ2-7, with D possibly being TRBD1 (5 bases). Between the trimmed V and J ends, which lost 6 bases and 1 base, there was a span of 13 bases. The CDR3 has 13 residues. Germline V CDR1 and CDR2: DFQATT, SNEGSKA (reference sequence). CDR3 in amino acids: CSARMGPSYEQYF. CDR3 coding DNA: TGCAGTGCGCGTATGGGGCCTTCCTACGAGCAGTACTTC.

At least ten counts were recorded for this clonotype. The chain carries TRBV7-2 and TRBJ2-7, with 8 bases lining up with TRBD2. Germline values: CDR1 SGHTA, CDR2 FQGNSA. The junction had 11 bases not matched to a gene; V was cut back by 0 bases and J by 4 bases. The CDR3 runs 17 residues. The CDR3 loop reads CASSLAVRRGAAYEQYF. The CDR3 region has the DNA TGTGCCAGCAGCTTAGCGGTTCGGCGGGGGGCCGCGTACGAGCAGTACTTC.

The V call is TRBV7-8, the J call TRBJ1-2; D call uncertain. V was pared by 5 bases and J by 7 bases, with 11 bases between. The CDR3 totals 12 residues. Germline CDR1 is SGHVS and CDR2 is FQNEAQ. CDR3 region: CASSQDLGGYTF. In DNA form, the CDR3 reads TGTGCCAGCAGCCAAGACCTCGGTGGCTACACCTTC. Full variable domain (rest looked up from reference TRBV7-8 and TRBJ1-2): GAGVSQSPRYKVAKRGQDVALRCDPISGHVSLFWYQQALGQGPEFLTYFQNEAQLDKSGLPSDRFFAERPEGSVSTLKIQRTQQEDSAVYLCASSQDLGGYTFGSGTRLTVV.

At least ten counts were recorded for this clonotype. V and J are TRBV10-3 and TRBJ2-2; TRBD2 might be the D (5 bases). V gave up 3 bases and J gave up 7 bases, with 12 bases separating them. The CDR3 spans 14 residues. Germline assignment: CDR1 ENHRY and CDR2 SYGVKD. The CDR3: CAISESYEGGELFF. CDR3 sequence (DNA): TGTGCCATCAGTGAATCTTACGAGGGCGGGGAGCTGTTTTTT.

This clonotype has just a few counts. The chain recombines TRBV7-6 with TRBJ1-6; 8 bases match TRBD1. V lost 2 bases and J lost 9; bases outside the gene matches: 6. The CDR3 is 15 residues long. Germline V gene lookup returns CDR1 SGHVS and CDR2 FNYEAQ. The CDR3 coding sequence is TGTGCCAGCAGCTTATCTGACAGGGGAGCTTCACCCCTCCACTTT. Translating gives CASSLSDRGASPLHF.

The chain couples TRBV28 to TRBJ1-2, with a possible D match to TRBD1 (5 bases). Trimming removed 6 bases at V and 4 bases at J, with 15 bases between. The CDR3 has 14 residues. Germline V CDR1 and CDR2: MDHEN, SYDVKM. The CDR3: CASRPSGSRYGYTF. In DNA form, the CDR3 reads TGTGCCAGCAGGCCTTCAGGGAGCCGCTATGGCTACACCTTC.

This clonotype was observed at least ten times. J is TRBJ1-2 and V is TRBV5-5; D not resolved. This CDR3 spans 13 amino acids. V gave up 7 bases and J gave up 2 bases, with 12 bases separating them. Germline CDR1 and CDR2: SGHKS and YYEKEE (reference sequence). This chain's CDR3 is CASSIRQNYGYTF. CDR3 nucleotide sequence: TGTGCCAGCTCCATCCGGCAGAACTATGGCTACACCTTC.